The 14 T cell receptor beta chains reported below all come from one sample, sequenced in a study of somatic mutations in cytotoxic T cells in rheumatoid arthritis. Using immunoSEQ multiplex PCR, the repertoire was profiled, and TCRdb retains in-frame clones only, with some absent. The sample has 15,000 to 20,000 clones; under 80% are singletons. The source material was CD8+ T cells sorted from blood. The receptors shown here come from a man aged 55-75 years in good health.

This clone was seen a few times. The chain employs TRBV4-1 and TRBJ2-1; weak D call: TRBD2 (7 bases). Trimming left V 4 bases short and J 8 bases short, with 27 bases between. CDR1 is MGHRA and CDR2 is YSYEKL in the germline V gene. CDR3 length: 18 amino acids. CDR3 region: CASSPSSGGSGHFDEQFF. In nucleotides, the CDR3 is TGCGCCAGCAGCCCCTCCTCGGGGGGCTCAGGACACTTCGATGAGCAGTTCTTC.

The genes are TRBV2 and TRBJ2-3; perhaps TRBD2 as D (6 bases). The V end lost 2 bases, the J end lost 0 bases, and 9 bases lay between the germline ends. The CDR3 is 15 amino acids. Germline assignment: CDR1 SNHLY and CDR2 FYNNEI. CDR3 in DNA: TGTGCCAGCAGTGAACAGCGGGTTAGCACAGATACGCAGTATTTT. Protein product: CASSEQRVSTDTQYF.

The rearrangement joins TRBV6-4 to TRBJ2-7; D may be TRBD2 (7 bases). The CDR3 consists of 13 residues. Per the germline V gene, CDR1 is MRHNA and CDR2 is SNTAGT. V was clipped by 2 bases and J by 3 bases, with 8 bases between them. Written as DNA, the CDR3 is TGTGCCAGCAGTGACAGGGGGGGCTACGAGCAGTACTTC. This codes for CASSDRGGYEQYF.

The chain has TRBV4-1 and TRBJ2-7, with no clear D. This CDR3 region has 14 residues. The germline V and J ends were trimmed by 4 bases and 5 bases, with 15 bases remaining between them. Germline V gene data show CDR1 as MGHRA and CDR2 as YSYEKL. The CDR3 protein is CASSPSRSTDEQYF. The CDR3 region has the DNA TGCGCCAGCAGCCCCTCGAGATCTACGGACGAGCAGTACTTC.

The CDR3 DNA sequence: TGTGCCACCAGCAGAGCCCTAGCGGGAGCCGGGGAGCTGTTTTTT. Its translation is CATSRALAGAGELFF. The chain couples TRBV15 to TRBJ2-2; the match to TRBD2 covers 10 bases. CDR1 and CDR2 (germline): LNHNV, YYDKDF (reference sequence). This CDR3 contains 15 residues. The V and J ends lost 1 base and 6 bases, in that order; junction bases with no gene match: 2.

Only one count was recorded for this clone. The chain combines TRBV11-2 with TRBJ2-3, with TRBD2 as a possible D gene (6 bases). CDR1 is SGHAT and CDR2 is FQNNGV in the germline V gene. The ends were cut back, 0 bases at V and 0 bases at J, with 10 bases in the middle. There are 16 residues in the CDR3. The CDR3 nucleotides are TGTGCCAGCAGCTTAGATACGCGGGGTAGCACAGATACGCAGTATTTT. This gives the protein CASSLDTRGSTDTQYF. Combining the CDR3 with reference TRBV11-2 and TRBJ2-3 gives the whole variable domain EAGVAQSPRYKIIEKRQSVAFWCNPISGHATLYWYQQILGQGPKLLIQFQNNGVVDDSQLPKDRFSAERLKGVDSTLKIQPAKLEDSAVYLCASSLDTRGSTDTQYFGPGTRLTVL.

This chain uses TRBV27 with TRBJ2-3, with 7 positions matching TRBD2. Germline CDR1 reads MNHEY; CDR2 reads SMNVEV (reference sequence). V lost 3 bases and J lost 1; bases outside the gene matches: 1. The CDR3 sequence is 14 residues long. This chain's CDR3 is CASSFAGGTDTQYF. The CDR3 nucleotides are TGTGCCAGCAGTTTTGCGGGAGGCACAGATACGCAGTATTTT.

In its sample, this clone was seen a few times. The rearrangement links TRBV4-3 to TRBJ2-1; TRBD2 agrees at 9 bases. Losses at the gene ends were 0 bases for V and 5 bases for J; bases not matched to a gene: 5. This CDR3 contains 16 residues. Germline values: CDR1 LGHNA, CDR2 YSLEER. CDR3 sequence reads: CASSQDGLAGHNEQFF. CDR3 DNA: TGCGCCAGCAGCCAAGATGGTCTAGCGGGGCACAATGAGCAGTTCTTC.

Only one count was recorded for this clone. The gene calls are TRBV7-8 and TRBJ1-1; 8 nucleotides line up with TRBD1. Germline assignment: CDR1 SGHVS and CDR2 FQNEAQ. The CDR3 contains 16 residues. The V gene end was trimmed by 1 base and the J gene end by 3 bases; junction bases not matched to a gene: 7. CDR3 in DNA: TGTGCCAGCAGCTTAGGAGGTTCAGGGGGCTACACTGAAGCTTTCTTT. It codes for CASSLGGSGGYTEAFF.

This rearrangement joins TRBV25-1 to TRBJ2-3, with TRBD2 matching over 7 bases. The trim removed 0 bases at V and 2 bases at J, leaving 5 bases unmatched. The germline CDR1 and CDR2 sequences are MGHDK and SYGVNS. This CDR3 is built from 16 residues. Here the CDR3 DNA reads TGTGCCAGCAGTGAATATGGAGCGGGGATCACAGATACGCAGTATTTT. Amino acids: CASSEYGAGITDTQYF.

This rearrangement joins TRBV9 to TRBJ2-3; D not resolved. Trimming took off 4 bases at V and 6 bases at J, with 12 bases between the two ends. Germline V CDR1 and CDR2: SGDLS, YYNGEE. This CDR3 has 13 amino acids. In DNA, the CDR3 is TGTGCCAGCAGCTTCCGGTCCTATGATACGCAGTATTTT. This sequence encodes CASSFRSYDTQYF.

J is TRBJ1-5 and V is TRBV5-6; D ambiguous. This CDR3 is 13 amino acids long. Germline-derived CDR1 and CDR2 are SGHDT and YYEEEE. The V end lost 0 bases, the J end lost 6 bases, and 7 bases lay between the germline ends. CDR3 coding DNA: TGTGCCAGCAGCTTGGCCAATTTTCAGCCCCAGCATTTT. It yields the protein CASSLANFQPQHF.

This chain joins TRBV2 and TRBJ2-7, with D uncertain. The V gene's germline CDR1 is SNHLY and CDR2 FYNNEI. The ends were cut back, 5 bases at V and 6 bases at J, with 8 bases in the middle. This CDR3 spans 11 amino acids. The CDR3 DNA is TGTGCCAGCAGTCTACCGGGCGAGCAGTACTTC. Amino acid sequence: CASSLPGEQYF.

The rearrangement uses TRBV5-1 and TRBJ2-1; 9 bases align to TRBD2. The CDR3 extends over 17 amino acids. CDR1 is SGHRS and CDR2 is YFSETQ in the germline V gene. V gave up 4 bases and J gave up 3 bases; unmatched junction bases: 11. The CDR3 region is CASSLQWAGGLYNEQFF. In nucleotides, the CDR3 is TGCGCCAGCAGCCTACAGTGGGCGGGGGGGCTCTACAATGAGCAGTTCTTC.